This is a list of T cell receptor beta chains from one sample in a study of blood T cell repertoires in COVID-19. Here immunoSEQ multiplex PCR was the method, and the copy in TCRdb shows in-frame clones only, minus some. The sample holds under 250,000 clones, 83% seen once. The material sequenced was PBMCs or T cells enriched from blood (not recorded which). The origin of the receptors is a woman aged 40 to 50 who had been exposed to COVID-19. Both conserved end residues are part of each CDR3. D genes are given only for firm matches. Rows give clone size only sometimes, using once, few, many, or a class for an expanded clone.

size | J | length | D | V | CDR3 | DNA
- | TRBJ2-5 | 13 | - | TRBV21-1 | CASFGTEQETQYF | TGTGCCAGCTTTGGGACAGAACAAGAGACCCAGTACTTC
- | TRBJ2-2 | 18 | - | TRBV5-1 | CASSLNLGAHANTGELFF | TGCGCCAGCAGCCTCAATTTGGGGGCCCACGCGAACACCGGGGAGCTGTTTTTT
once | TRBJ1-1 | 14 | - | TRBV7-3 | CASSGPGAGTEAFF | TGTGCCAGCAGCGGACCCGGAGCGGGGACTGAAGCTTTCTTT
- | TRBJ1-1 | 15 | - | TRBV7-8 | CASSPRSAVNTEAFF | TGTGCCAGCAGCCCACGGTCGGCGGTAAACACTGAAGCTTTCTTT
- | TRBJ2-5 | 14 | - | TRBV29-1 | CSVVHGGLQETQYF | TGCAGCGTTGTGCACGGAGGACTCCAAGAGACCCAGTACTTC
- | TRBJ2-6 | 13 | - | TRBV19 | CASEWSGANVLTF | TGTGCCAGCGAGTGGTCTGGGGCCAACGTCCTGACTTTC
- | TRBJ2-1 | 14 | TRBD2 | TRBV5-1 | CASRQLAGTNEQFF | TGCGCCAGCAGGCAACTAGCGGGGACCAATGAGCAGTTCTTC
- | TRBJ2-1 | 17 | - | TRBV4-1 | CASSQDWREKSYNEQFF | TGCGCCAGCAGCCAAGATTGGAGGGAGAAGTCCTACAATGAGCAGTTCTTC
- | TRBJ1-1 | 15 | - | TRBV9 | CASSVLTESNTEAFF | TGTGCCAGCAGCGTACTAACAGAATCTAACACTGAAGCTTTCTTT
- | TRBJ1-1 | 11 | - | TRBV6-5 | CASSTGTEAFF | TGTGCCAGCTCTACAGGTACTGAAGCTTTCTTT